What follows are 10 T cell receptor beta chains derived from one specimen sequenced in a study of metastatic and nonmetastatic thyroid tumors. All patients were treatment-naive before thyroid surgery. TCRdb re-clonotyped the PCR reads via MiXCR. The sample has about 16,000 clones; around 32% are singletons. Sequenced: tumor tissue. Receptors originate from a male donor with papillary thyroid cancer or a benign thyroid nodule (not recorded which). Some clones in this sample may be carry-over from other donors' samples.

This clone is categorized as large. At one end, the junction sequence differs from germline, possibly due to a read error. The chain joins TRBV7-9 to TRBJ2-1, with TRBD2 as a possible D gene (5 bases). Germline V gene data show CDR1 as SEHNR and CDR2 as FQNEAQ (reference sequence). The CDR3 runs to 11 residues. For the CDR3, the DNA is TGTGCCAGCAGCTCTCCCCGGGATAAGGTCTTC. Protein sequence: CASSSPRDKVF.

The chain carries TRBV9 and TRBJ2-2; 7 positions match TRBD1. J was trimmed by 4 bases and V by 3 bases; bases with no gene match: 9. CDR1 SGDLS and CDR2 YYNGEE come from the germline V gene. The CDR3 runs 16 residues. CDR3 nucleotides: TGTGCCAGCAGCGCTCTCAGGGGGTTGTCCACCGGGGAGCTGTTTTTT. This gives the protein CASSALRGLSTGELFF.

In its sample, this clone ranks as medium-sized (0.01 to 0.1%). This CDR3 is CASRLASGFYEQYF. The CDR3, as DNA: TGTGCCAGCAGACTGGCTAGCGGGTTTTACGAGCAGTACTTC. The chain uses TRBV12-3 or TRBV12-4 and TRBJ2-7; 8 bases are a match to TRBD2. The CDR3 runs 14 residues. J gave up 4 bases and V 6 bases, and 8 bases lay outside the gene matches.

This clone has at least ten counts. The V call is TRBV2, the J call TRBJ1-5, with D possibly matching TRBD1 (6 bases). CDR3 length: 13 amino acids. The V and J ends lost 6 bases and 7 bases respectively, with 13 bases between them. Germline loops: CDR1 SNHLY, CDR2 FYNNEI. The CDR3 nucleotides read TGTGCCAGCAGCAAGGGGGGGAGACAGCCCCAGCATTTT. This gives the protein CASSKGGRQPQHF.

J is TRBJ2-1 and V is TRBV11-1, with 7 bases identical to TRBD2. CDR1 and CDR2 (germline): SGHAT, FQDESV (reference sequence). V was pared by 0 bases and J by 4 bases, with 3 bases of the junction left unmatched. This CDR3 is built from 15 residues. The CDR3 nucleotides read TGTGCCAGCAGCTTAGCTAGCGGGCCGTACAATGAGCAGTTCTTC. Residues: CASSLASGPYNEQFF. The whole variable domain, remainder taken from reference TRBV11-1 and TRBJ2-1, is EAEVAQSPRYKITEKSQAVAFWCDPISGHATLYWYRQILGQGPELLVQFQDESVVDDSQLPKDRFSAERLKGVDSTLKIQPAELGDSAMYLCASSLASGPYNEQFFGPGTRLTVL.

The V call is TRBV5-1, the J call TRBJ2-7, with a weak D call TRBD1 (5 bases). There are 17 residues in the CDR3. Trimming pared 4 bases from V and 5 bases from J, leaving 25 bases between. Germline lookup yields CDR1 SGHRS and CDR2 YFSETQ. The CDR3 coding sequence is TGCGCCAGCAGCCAGGGCCCGTCGGAGACAATTCCCCACGAGCAGTACTTC. Residues: CASSQGPSETIPHEQYF. Full variable domain (outside the CDR3, taken from reference TRBV5-1 and TRBJ2-7): KAGVTQTPRYLIKTRGQQVTLSCSPISGHRSVSWYQQTPGQGLQFLFEYFSETQRNKGNFPGRFSGRQFSNSRSEMNVSTLELGDSALYLCASSQGPSETIPHEQYFGPGTRLTVT.

This clone was seen a few times. The CDR3 DNA sequence: TGTGCCAGCAGTGAAACTGCAGGGAACACTGAAGCTTTCTTT. Translating gives CASSETAGNTEAFF. The chain links TRBV6-1 to TRBJ1-1; D is unclear. The CDR3 extends over 14 amino acids. The germline CDR1 and CDR2 sequences are MNHNS and SASEGT. The ends were cut back, 2 bases at V and 1 base at J, with 8 bases in the middle.

This clone was counted at least ten times. The CDR3 nucleotides are TGTGCCAGCAGCGCCAGGGACAGGGGGGGAGAGACCCAGTACTTC. It encodes CASSARDRGGETQYF. The gene calls are TRBV9 and TRBJ2-5, with 11 bases lining up with TRBD1. Per germline, CDR1 SGDLS and CDR2 YYNGEE. This CDR3 contains 15 residues. V lost 3 bases, J lost 4 bases, and 5 bases stayed unmatched.

This clone occurred many times. The chain couples TRBV2 to TRBJ1-5; unclear D gene. This CDR3 has 13 amino acids. V lost 5 bases to trimming and J lost 6 bases, with 11 bases between them. Looked up from germline, CDR1 is SNHLY and CDR2 is FYNNEI. The CDR3 DNA reads as TGTGCCAGCAGTATGGGCTCGGTTCAGCCCCAGCATTTT. Encoded protein: CASSMGSVQPQHF.

J is TRBJ2-7 and V is TRBV20-1; unclear D gene. Germline loops: CDR1 DFQATT, CDR2 SNEGSKA (reference sequence). The CDR3 runs to 15 residues. Deletions cut 3 bases from V and 0 bases from J, with 15 bases between. As DNA, the CDR3 is TGCAGTGCTAGTAACCCTTTTCGGACCTCCTACGAGCAGTACTTC. It codes for CSASNPFRTSYEQYF.